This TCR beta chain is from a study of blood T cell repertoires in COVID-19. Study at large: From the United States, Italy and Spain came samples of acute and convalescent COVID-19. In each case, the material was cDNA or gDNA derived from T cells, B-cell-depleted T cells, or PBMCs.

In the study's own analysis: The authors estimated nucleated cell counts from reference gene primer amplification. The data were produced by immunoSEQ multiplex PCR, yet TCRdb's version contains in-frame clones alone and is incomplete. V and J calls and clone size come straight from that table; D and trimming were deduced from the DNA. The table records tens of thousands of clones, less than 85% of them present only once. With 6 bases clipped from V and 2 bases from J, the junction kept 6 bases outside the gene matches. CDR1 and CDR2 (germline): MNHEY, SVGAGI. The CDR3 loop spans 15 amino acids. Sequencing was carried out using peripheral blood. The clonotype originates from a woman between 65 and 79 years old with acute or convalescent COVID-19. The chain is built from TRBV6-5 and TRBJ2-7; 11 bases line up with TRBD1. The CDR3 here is CASRRWDRGTYEQYF. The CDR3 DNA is TGTGCCAGCAGGCGGTGGGACAGGGGGACCTACGAGCAGTACTTC.